Below, 15 T cell receptor beta chains from the same sample are listed, as sequenced in a study of long-term antiretroviral therapy in people with HIV. With survey level as its setting, the immunoSEQ assay was v3.0. TCRdb keeps only in-frame clones here, not all; method: immunoSEQ multiplex PCR. Altogether almost 20,000 clones are present, roughly 80% being singletons, with the ten largest covering around a tenth. Sequenced material: unsorted PBMCs, taken 0.2 years after starting antiretroviral therapy. These receptors all stem from a middle-aged woman with HIV.

In its sample, this clone was seen a few times. The V and J genes are TRBV27 and TRBJ1-2; 7 bases line up with TRBD1. V lost 6 bases to trimming and J lost 4 bases; unmatched junction nucleotides: 5. Germline CDR1 and CDR2: MNHEY and SMNVEV (reference sequence). There are 13 residues in the CDR3. The CDR3 bases are TGTGCCAGCAGACAAACAGGGGCCTATGGCTACACCTTC. Amino acids: CASRQTGAYGYTF.

This clone was detected only once. The CDR3 region has the DNA TGTGCCTGGAGTCTAACCTTAGTTGGGCAGTTCTTC. Its protein is CAWSLTLVGQFF. The chain joins TRBV30 to TRBJ2-1; D gene unclear. CDR3 length equals 12 residues. V was pared by 2 bases and J by 12 bases, with 14 bases between. Germline values: CDR1 GTSNPN, CDR2 SVGIG (reference sequence).

V is TRBV7-6 and J is TRBJ2-3; 8 bases are a match to TRBD2. The CDR3 runs 16 residues. Germline assignment: CDR1 SGHVS and CDR2 FNYEAQ. J lost 1 base, V lost 4 bases, and 7 bases had no gene match. The CDR3 region is CASSSSAGAGTDTQYF. The CDR3 region has the DNA TGTGCCAGCAGCTCCTCAGCGGGAGCGGGCACAGATACGCAGTATTTT.

In DNA, the CDR3 is TGTGCCAGCTCACTTGGACAGGGGGCATACCAGCCCCAGCATTTT. It encodes CASSLGQGAYQPQHF. This chain links TRBV18 with TRBJ1-5; the match to TRBD1 covers 11 bases. The CDR3 totals 15 residues. Germline loops: CDR1 KGHSH, CDR2 LQKENI. V lost 4 bases and J lost 7; bases outside the gene matches: 6.

The table lists this clone with a few counts. The gene calls are TRBV7-9 and TRBJ1-1; no definite D call. Germline values: CDR1 SEHNR, CDR2 FQNEAQ (reference sequence). The V gene lost 10 bases and the J gene lost 5 bases, with 14 bases spanning the gap. This CDR3 has 12 amino acids. CDR3 sequence reads: CATKDLVTEAFF. The CDR3 coding sequence is TGTGCCACTAAGGACCTTGTTACTGAAGCTTTCTTT.

The sample holds a few counts of this clone. CDR3 residues: CASSLEGGHGYTF. The CDR3 region has the DNA TGTGCCAGCAGCTTGGAGGGAGGGCATGGCTACACCTTC. The rearrangement links TRBV7-9 to TRBJ1-2; D is unresolved. This CDR3 has 13 amino acids. Trimming pared 3 bases from V and 6 bases from J, leaving 11 bases between. CDR1 is SEHNR, CDR2 FQNEAQ, per germline (reference sequence). The full variable domain, its missing parts supplied by reference TRBV7-9 and TRBJ1-2, is DTGVSQNPRHKITKRGQNVTFRCDPISEHNRLYWYRQTLGQGPEFLTYFQNEAQLEKSRLLSDRFSAERPKGSFSTLEIQRTEQGDSAMYLCASSLEGGHGYTFGSGTRLTVV.

The chain is built from TRBV19 and TRBJ1-5; TRBD1 agrees at 8 bases. Germline V lookup: CDR1 LNHDA, CDR2 SQIVND (reference sequence). V was clipped by 5 bases and J by 3 bases; unmatched bases: 3. The CDR3 spans 14 residues. DNA for the CDR3: TGTGCCAGTAGTGACAGGGGAATCAATCAGCCCCAGCATTTT. Translating gives CASSDRGINQPQHF.

V and J are TRBV7-6 and TRBJ2-3, with TRBD2 matching 8 bases. J lost 0 bases, V lost 1 base, and 6 bases had no gene match. Germline CDR1 SGHVS, CDR2 FNYEAQ. There are 17 residues in the CDR3. CDR3 sequence reads: CASSLGLSGTSTDTQYF. The CDR3 DNA sequence: TGTGCCAGCAGCTTAGGACTTAGCGGGACCAGCACAGATACGCAGTATTTT.

V gene TRBV10-1 combines with J gene TRBJ2-2; D not certain. CDR3 size: 15 residues. The germline CDR1 and CDR2 sequences are WNHNN and SYGVQD (reference sequence). V shed 5 bases and J shed 1 base, with 11 bases lying between them. The CDR3 region is CASSNSQMNTGELFF. CDR3 DNA sequence: TGCGCCAGCAGTAATAGTCAGATGAACACCGGGGAGCTGTTTTTT.

The chain has TRBV29-1 and TRBJ2-1, with 7 bases identical to TRBD1. This CDR3 is built from 13 residues. V was pared by 4 bases and J by 4 bases, with 4 bases of the junction left unmatched. Germline CDR1 and CDR2: SQVTM and ANQGSEA. CDR3: CSVGQGRYNEQFF. The CDR3, as DNA: TGCAGCGTTGGACAGGGCAGGTACAATGAGCAGTTCTTC.

The chain has TRBV7-2 and TRBJ1-2; 7 bases agree with TRBD1. Germline assignment: CDR1 SGHTA and CDR2 FQGNSA. The CDR3 has 14 residues. The V gene end was trimmed by 8 bases and the J gene end by 8 bases; junction bases not matched to a gene: 14. The CDR3 here is CASGATGRGLGYTF. In DNA, the CDR3 is TGTGCCAGCGGAGCGACAGGGCGCGGACTCGGCTACACCTTC.

This clone was picked up a small number of times. The chain recombines TRBV12-5 with TRBJ1-4; D uncertain. The germline V gene encodes CDR1 LGHNT and CDR2 FRNRAP. Trimming removed 10 bases at V and 4 bases at J, with 16 bases between. The CDR3 sequence is 14 residues long. CDR3 in amino acids: CAISLQLLNEKLFF. CDR3 coding DNA: TGTGCTATCTCACTACAGTTACTTAATGAAAAACTGTTTTTT.

This sequence joins TRBV6-5 and TRBJ2-7; 12 positions agree with TRBD1. The V segment lost 1 base and the J segment 6 bases; nucleotides outside the gene matches: 7. Germline CDR1 is MNHEY and CDR2 is SVGAGI. CDR3 length equals 16 residues. CDR3 nucleotides: TGTGCCAGCAGTTACTGGGGACAGGGGGCGCGGGCCGAGCAGTACTTC. It is translated as CASSYWGQGARAEQYF.

The J gene is TRBJ1-2, the V gene TRBV18; TRBD1 is a possible D gene (5 bases). Germline CDR1 and CDR2: KGHSH and LQKENI. V shed 2 bases and J shed 8 bases, with 15 bases lying between them. The CDR3 contains 14 residues. CDR3 bases: TGTGCCAGCTCACCAAGGACGGTGGGGGAAGGCTACACCTTC. Its protein is CASSPRTVGEGYTF.

The chain joins TRBV10-2 to TRBJ1-2; weak D call: TRBD1 (5 bases). The CDR3 loop spans 15 amino acids. Germline V gene lookup returns CDR1 WSHSY and CDR2 SAAADI. Trimming took 2 bases from V and 3 from J, leaving 13 bases between them. The DNA of the CDR3 is TGCGCCAGCAGTGAGATGGCAGGGATAGACTATGGCTACACCTTC. As protein: CASSEMAGIDYGYTF.